The T cell receptor beta chain under discussion was sequenced for a study of Graves' ophthalmopathy and Graves' hyperthyroidism (dated by TCRdb to 2017 to 2018). For the wider study: Hyperthyroidism was defined as stable when no progression to ophthalmopathy occurred within 18 months of follow-up. An independent validation cohort comprised under 20 hyperthyroidism patients and 15 to 17 patients who later progressed from hyperthyroidism to ophthalmopathy. To explore V-J signatures that distinguish ophthalmopathy from hyperthyroidism, a discovery set of about a hundred patients was enrolled, made up of 43 with ophthalmopathy and 57 with stable hyperthyroidism. In six hyperthyroidism patients, T-cell repertoires of thyroid tissue and blood were compared. Once sampling was done, hyperthyroidism patients were given methimazole at a starting dose of 30 mg daily, while ophthalmopathy patients were given high-dose intravenous methylprednisolone. In total, 135 blood samples were TCR-sequenced: around 42 ophthalmopathy, approximately 80 hyperthyroidism and some 17 hyperthyroidism-to-ophthalmopathy patients. The study used signatures of the TCR beta repertoire to tell Graves' ophthalmopathy apart from Graves' hyperthyroidism and to predict which patients would progress to ophthalmopathy. The full study reports these points: In validation, the model predicted ophthalmopathy progression with about 71% sensitivity and around 72% specificity; some twelve predicted patients were CT-confirmed with GO in a median of approximately six months. The 13-signature model separated ophthalmopathy from stable hyperthyroidism with about 86% sensitivity and approximately 81% specificity in cross-validation, and 80%/75% in the test set. Among expanded thyroid clonotypes with frequency above 0.001, most also showed up in blood, which suggests that blood repertoires may reflect the thyroid immune response. No statistical method was used to predetermine the sample size, and group allocation was not hidden from the investigators.

Trimming costs V 4 bases and J 4 bases, and their ends lie 14 bases apart. CDR1 and CDR2 are read off the germline V gene as SGHVS and FQNEAQ. The CDR3 contains 15 residues, cysteine and phenylalanine counted. CDR3 DNA is the only sequence kept; it has 45 bases, read in frame from the first base. A word on this clonotype: No cognate antigen has been identified for it. This could be a read error, since a much larger clone is one nucleotide away.

For repertoire sequencing, TCR beta CDR3 regions were amplified from RNA transcripts. A first-round RT-PCR used HTBI primers with the Qiagen OneStep RT-PCR kit, followed by a second-round multiplex PCR, size selection and purification. Libraries were sequenced on an Illumina HiSeq2000 using paired-end 100 bp reads. The original pipeline was this. SOAPnuke was used to process the reads, removing any read that contained adapters or uncalled bases, had a mean Phred below 15, or lacked an exact match to the constant primer or identifier. High-quality paired reads were merged with COPE v1.2.5. Each unique nucleotide sequence was defined as a clonotype, and clonotypes were aligned to IMGT TRB V, D and J references with MiTCR v1.1. Analysis was restricted to V-J combinations with a frequency above 0.0001, which covered 98% to 99.2% of repertoires. For each V-J combination, a TCR clonal expansion and chaos score was defined as the ratio of F50 clonal expansion to chaos observed in the TCRdist matrix. Welch's t-statistics and random forest were used to reduce features to about a dozen V-J combinations, which were fed into a naive Bayes classifier. Thyroid-blood repertoire similarity was quantified with the Morisita-Horn index. TCRdb trimmed public reads at Q25 via fastp, called clones via MiXCR and kept in-frame beta chains. Rows are combined by CDR3 protein, so each entry shows the most common genes and DNA. The V and J calls follow TCRdb's processing rather than the paper's. A total of more than 1,000,000 distinct CDR3 sequences appear in this sample, about 36% of them only once. The top ten clonotypes cover 11% of the sample.

Hyperthyroidism patients were newly diagnosed, with disease duration under 2 months, and aged 18 to 65 years. Patients with other autoimmune diseases, uncontrolled infections, pregnancy or lactation were excluded from the study. Diagnosis was based on clinical symptoms, serum thyroxine, TRAb, thyroid ultrasound and orbital computed tomography. Trizol reagent was used to extract the total RNA, and its quality was then checked on an Agilent 2100 Bioanalyzer. The sequence was obtained from an adult man with Graves' hyperthyroidism. Sequencing was performed on peripheral blood or thyroid tissue (not recorded which). This chain is built from TRBV7-8 and TRBJ1-3; TRBD1 is perhaps the D gene, given 5 matching bases. This receptor has the CDR3 CASSSRGSHGNTIYF. The DNA sequence is TGTGCCAGCAGCTCGAGGGGATCACACGGAAACACCATATATTTT.